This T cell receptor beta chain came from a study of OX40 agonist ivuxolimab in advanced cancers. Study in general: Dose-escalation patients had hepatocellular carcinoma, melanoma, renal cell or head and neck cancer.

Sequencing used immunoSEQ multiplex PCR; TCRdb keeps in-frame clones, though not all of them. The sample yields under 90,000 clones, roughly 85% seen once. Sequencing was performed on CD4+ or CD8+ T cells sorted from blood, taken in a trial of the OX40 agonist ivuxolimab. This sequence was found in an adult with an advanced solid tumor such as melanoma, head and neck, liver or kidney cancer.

The CDR3 spells CASRSPGANTEAFF. Here the CDR3 DNA reads TGTGCCAGCAGGTCACCAGGGGCGAACACTGAAGCTTTCTTT. This sequence joins TRBV6-5 and TRBJ1-1; D is perhaps TRBD1 (6 bases). Germline V gives CDR1 MNHEY, CDR2 SVGAGI. Trimming took off 6 bases at V and 1 base at J, with 12 bases between the two ends. CDR3 size: 14 residues.